Listed below are T cell receptor beta chains from one sample, sequenced in a study of T cell responses to AZD1222 COVID-19 vaccine. The method was immunoSEQ multiplex PCR; TCRdb's version includes in-frame clones alone and lacks a portion of them. This repertoire shows 150,000 to 200,000 clones, approximately 91% found once; its top ten account for under 1.5%. The sequencing used peripheral blood, collected 28 days after the second AZD1222 dose. The receptors were sampled from an adult who received the AZD1222 COVID-19 vaccine. Both conserved end residues are trimmed from each CDR3. Each record gives: D gene, J gene, V gene, CDR3 protein. A D gene is named only where the DNA matches it firmly.

D: TRBD1
J: TRBJ1-1
V: TRBV19
CDR3: ASSQTGGNTEAF

D: NA
J: TRBJ2-5
V: TRBV27
CDR3: ASSLRLGGSETQY

D: NA
J: TRBJ1-2
V: TRBV3-1/TRBV3-2
CDR3: ASSPRGAESYGYT

D: TRBD2
J: TRBJ2-5
V: TRBV4-2
CDR3: ASSQEIAGGPEETQY

D: NA
J: TRBJ1-1
V: TRBV11-3
CDR3: ASSLGPSEAF

D: TRBD1
J: TRBJ2-3
V: TRBV4-1
CDR3: ASSQGPDRADQTDTQY

D: TRBD1
J: TRBJ1-6
V: TRBV27
CDR3: ASSLRQGHSPLH

D: NA
J: TRBJ1-1
V: TRBV6-1
CDR3: ASSERSWGGLTEAF

D: NA
J: TRBJ1-1
V: TRBV25-1
CDR3: ASSEWGDNLKRL

D: NA
J: TRBJ2-3
V: TRBV27
CDR3: ASSRTSTDTQY

D: TRBD2
J: TRBJ2-2
V: TRBV30
CDR3: AWTNAGTSASGELF

D: NA
J: TRBJ1-2
V: TRBV19
CDR3: ASSPRTRGLGGYT

D: TRBD1
J: TRBJ1-5
V: TRBV5-4
CDR3: ASSLGGTDQPQH

D: TRBD2
J: TRBJ2-1
V: TRBV5-5
CDR3: ASSILAGGPPLNEQF

D: NA
J: TRBJ2-1
V: TRBV3-1/TRBV3-2
CDR3: ASSQEVGLAKNSSYNEQF

D: NA
J: TRBJ2-3
V: TRBV5-1
CDR3: ASSLEVGLSTDTQY

D: TRBD1
J: TRBJ1-2
V: TRBV10-3
CDR3: AGQGATGYGYT

D: TRBD1
J: TRBJ1-5
V: TRBV6-2/TRBV6-3
CDR3: ASSYPQVTTDRGIQPQH

D: NA
J: TRBJ2-1
V: TRBV14
CDR3: ASSQDNEQF

D: TRBD2
J: TRBJ2-7
V: TRBV18
CDR3: ASSPPAGEYEQY

D: NA
J: TRBJ2-3
V: TRBV7-9
CDR3: ASSPPTGREHTDTQY

D: TRBD2
J: TRBJ2-2
V: TRBV28
CDR3: ASSLSSGSPGELF